This T cell receptor (beta chain) was observed in a study of blood T cell repertoires in COVID-19. Study background: Collection of acute and convalescent COVID-19 samples took place in the United States, Italy and Spain. In each case, the material was cDNA or gDNA derived from T cells, B-cell-depleted T cells, or PBMCs.

Sequencing was performed with immunoSEQ multiplex PCR; in TCRdb, only in-frame clones are kept and a portion is missing. The sample gives approximately 63,000 clones, 75% to 90% of which show up once; 18% is in the top ten. Followed longitudinally, the Seattle patients had been enrolled during active infection. Germline V gene sequence: CDR1 GTSNPN, CDR2 SVGIG (reference sequence). This CDR3 is 13 amino acids long. Deletions cut 2 bases from V and 2 bases from J, with 10 bases between. The receptor comes from a woman aged 60-75 years with COVID-19, enrolled during active disease. Sequenced material: peripheral blood. The chain combines TRBV30 with TRBJ2-7; D not resolved. This CDR3 reads CAWSPRSAYEQYF. DNA of the CDR3: TGTGCCTGGAGTCCGAGGAGTGCCTACGAGCAGTACTTC.